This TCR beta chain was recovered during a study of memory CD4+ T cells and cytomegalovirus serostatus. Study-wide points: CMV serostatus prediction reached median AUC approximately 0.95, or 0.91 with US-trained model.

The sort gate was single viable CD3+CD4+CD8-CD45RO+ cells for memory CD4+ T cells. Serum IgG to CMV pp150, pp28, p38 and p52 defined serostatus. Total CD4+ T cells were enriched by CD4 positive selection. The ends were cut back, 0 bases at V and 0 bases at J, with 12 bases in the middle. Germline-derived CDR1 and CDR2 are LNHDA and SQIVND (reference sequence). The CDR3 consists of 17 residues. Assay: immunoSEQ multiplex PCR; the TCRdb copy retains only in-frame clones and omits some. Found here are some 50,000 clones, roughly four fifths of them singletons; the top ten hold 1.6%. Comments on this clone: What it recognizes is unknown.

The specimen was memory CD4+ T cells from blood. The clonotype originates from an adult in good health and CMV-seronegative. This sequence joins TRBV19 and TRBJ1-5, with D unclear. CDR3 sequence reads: CASSIDSPGVSNQPQHF. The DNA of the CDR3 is TGTGCCAGTAGTATAGATTCCCCCGGCGTTAGCAATCAGCCCCAGCATTTT.